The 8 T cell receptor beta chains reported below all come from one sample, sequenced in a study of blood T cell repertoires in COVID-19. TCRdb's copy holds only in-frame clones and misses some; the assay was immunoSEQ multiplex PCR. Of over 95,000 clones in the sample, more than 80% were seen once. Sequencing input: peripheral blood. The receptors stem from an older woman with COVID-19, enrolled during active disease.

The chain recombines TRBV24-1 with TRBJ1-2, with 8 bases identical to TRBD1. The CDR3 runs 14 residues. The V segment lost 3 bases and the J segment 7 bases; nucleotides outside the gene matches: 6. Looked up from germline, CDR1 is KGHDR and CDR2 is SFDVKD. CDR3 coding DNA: TGTGCCACCAGTGATCGGACAGGGTTTAGTGGCTACACCTTC. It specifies CATSDRTGFSGYTF.

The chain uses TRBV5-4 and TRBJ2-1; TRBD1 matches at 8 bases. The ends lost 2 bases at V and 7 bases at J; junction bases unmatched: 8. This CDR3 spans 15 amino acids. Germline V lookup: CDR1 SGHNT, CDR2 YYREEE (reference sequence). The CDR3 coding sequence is TGTGCCAGCAGCTTAAGGGCAGGGGGCTGGAATGAGCAGTTCTTC. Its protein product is CASSLRAGGWNEQFF.

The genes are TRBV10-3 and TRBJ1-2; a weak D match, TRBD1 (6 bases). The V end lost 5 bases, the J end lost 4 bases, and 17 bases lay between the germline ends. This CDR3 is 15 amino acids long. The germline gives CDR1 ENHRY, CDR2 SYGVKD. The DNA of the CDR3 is TGTGCCATCAGTACCGGGACATTCGCTCCCTATGGCTACACCTTC. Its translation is CAISTGTFAPYGYTF.

The CDR3 region has the DNA TGCGCCAGCAGCCAAGACGCAGGGGACGATCAGCCCCAGCATTTT. Residues: CASSQDAGDDQPQHF. The chain uses TRBV4-3 and TRBJ1-5, with D maybe TRBD1 (6 bases). The CDR3 is 15 amino acids. The ends were cut back, 0 bases at V and 5 bases at J, with 11 bases in the middle. Germline-derived CDR1 and CDR2 are LGHNA and YSLEER.

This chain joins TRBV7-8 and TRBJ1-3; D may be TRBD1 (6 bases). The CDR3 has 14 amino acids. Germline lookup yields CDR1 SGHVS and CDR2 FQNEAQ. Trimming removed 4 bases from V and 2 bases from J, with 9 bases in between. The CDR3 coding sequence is TGTGCCAGCAGCTCATACAGGGCTGGAAACACCATATATTTT. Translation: CASSSYRAGNTIYF. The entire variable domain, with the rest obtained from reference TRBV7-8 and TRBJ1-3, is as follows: GAGVSQSPRYKVAKRGQDVALRCDPISGHVSLFWYQQALGQGPEFLTYFQNEAQLDKSGLPSDRFFAERPEGSVSTLKIQRTQQEDSAVYLCASSSYRAGNTIYFGEGSWLTVV.

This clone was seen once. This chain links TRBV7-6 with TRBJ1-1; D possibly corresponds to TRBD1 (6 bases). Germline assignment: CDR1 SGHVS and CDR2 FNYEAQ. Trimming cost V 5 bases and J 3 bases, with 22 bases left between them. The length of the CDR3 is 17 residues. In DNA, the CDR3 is TGTGCCAGCAGCGTACGGGCCGACAGGAGATGGGACACTGAAGCTTTCTTT. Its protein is CASSVRADRRWDTEAFF.

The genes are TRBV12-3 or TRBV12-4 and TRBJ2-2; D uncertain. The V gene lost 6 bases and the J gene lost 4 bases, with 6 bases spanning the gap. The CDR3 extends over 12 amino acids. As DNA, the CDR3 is TGTGCCAGCAGGGCCAGCACCGGGGAGCTGTTTTTT. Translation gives CASRASTGELFF.

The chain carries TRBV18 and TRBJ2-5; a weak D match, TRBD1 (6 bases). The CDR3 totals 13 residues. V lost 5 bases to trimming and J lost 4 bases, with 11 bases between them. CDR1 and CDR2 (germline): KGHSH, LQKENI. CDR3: CASSYRDTETQYF. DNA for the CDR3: TGTGCCAGCTCATACAGGGATACAGAGACCCAGTACTTC.